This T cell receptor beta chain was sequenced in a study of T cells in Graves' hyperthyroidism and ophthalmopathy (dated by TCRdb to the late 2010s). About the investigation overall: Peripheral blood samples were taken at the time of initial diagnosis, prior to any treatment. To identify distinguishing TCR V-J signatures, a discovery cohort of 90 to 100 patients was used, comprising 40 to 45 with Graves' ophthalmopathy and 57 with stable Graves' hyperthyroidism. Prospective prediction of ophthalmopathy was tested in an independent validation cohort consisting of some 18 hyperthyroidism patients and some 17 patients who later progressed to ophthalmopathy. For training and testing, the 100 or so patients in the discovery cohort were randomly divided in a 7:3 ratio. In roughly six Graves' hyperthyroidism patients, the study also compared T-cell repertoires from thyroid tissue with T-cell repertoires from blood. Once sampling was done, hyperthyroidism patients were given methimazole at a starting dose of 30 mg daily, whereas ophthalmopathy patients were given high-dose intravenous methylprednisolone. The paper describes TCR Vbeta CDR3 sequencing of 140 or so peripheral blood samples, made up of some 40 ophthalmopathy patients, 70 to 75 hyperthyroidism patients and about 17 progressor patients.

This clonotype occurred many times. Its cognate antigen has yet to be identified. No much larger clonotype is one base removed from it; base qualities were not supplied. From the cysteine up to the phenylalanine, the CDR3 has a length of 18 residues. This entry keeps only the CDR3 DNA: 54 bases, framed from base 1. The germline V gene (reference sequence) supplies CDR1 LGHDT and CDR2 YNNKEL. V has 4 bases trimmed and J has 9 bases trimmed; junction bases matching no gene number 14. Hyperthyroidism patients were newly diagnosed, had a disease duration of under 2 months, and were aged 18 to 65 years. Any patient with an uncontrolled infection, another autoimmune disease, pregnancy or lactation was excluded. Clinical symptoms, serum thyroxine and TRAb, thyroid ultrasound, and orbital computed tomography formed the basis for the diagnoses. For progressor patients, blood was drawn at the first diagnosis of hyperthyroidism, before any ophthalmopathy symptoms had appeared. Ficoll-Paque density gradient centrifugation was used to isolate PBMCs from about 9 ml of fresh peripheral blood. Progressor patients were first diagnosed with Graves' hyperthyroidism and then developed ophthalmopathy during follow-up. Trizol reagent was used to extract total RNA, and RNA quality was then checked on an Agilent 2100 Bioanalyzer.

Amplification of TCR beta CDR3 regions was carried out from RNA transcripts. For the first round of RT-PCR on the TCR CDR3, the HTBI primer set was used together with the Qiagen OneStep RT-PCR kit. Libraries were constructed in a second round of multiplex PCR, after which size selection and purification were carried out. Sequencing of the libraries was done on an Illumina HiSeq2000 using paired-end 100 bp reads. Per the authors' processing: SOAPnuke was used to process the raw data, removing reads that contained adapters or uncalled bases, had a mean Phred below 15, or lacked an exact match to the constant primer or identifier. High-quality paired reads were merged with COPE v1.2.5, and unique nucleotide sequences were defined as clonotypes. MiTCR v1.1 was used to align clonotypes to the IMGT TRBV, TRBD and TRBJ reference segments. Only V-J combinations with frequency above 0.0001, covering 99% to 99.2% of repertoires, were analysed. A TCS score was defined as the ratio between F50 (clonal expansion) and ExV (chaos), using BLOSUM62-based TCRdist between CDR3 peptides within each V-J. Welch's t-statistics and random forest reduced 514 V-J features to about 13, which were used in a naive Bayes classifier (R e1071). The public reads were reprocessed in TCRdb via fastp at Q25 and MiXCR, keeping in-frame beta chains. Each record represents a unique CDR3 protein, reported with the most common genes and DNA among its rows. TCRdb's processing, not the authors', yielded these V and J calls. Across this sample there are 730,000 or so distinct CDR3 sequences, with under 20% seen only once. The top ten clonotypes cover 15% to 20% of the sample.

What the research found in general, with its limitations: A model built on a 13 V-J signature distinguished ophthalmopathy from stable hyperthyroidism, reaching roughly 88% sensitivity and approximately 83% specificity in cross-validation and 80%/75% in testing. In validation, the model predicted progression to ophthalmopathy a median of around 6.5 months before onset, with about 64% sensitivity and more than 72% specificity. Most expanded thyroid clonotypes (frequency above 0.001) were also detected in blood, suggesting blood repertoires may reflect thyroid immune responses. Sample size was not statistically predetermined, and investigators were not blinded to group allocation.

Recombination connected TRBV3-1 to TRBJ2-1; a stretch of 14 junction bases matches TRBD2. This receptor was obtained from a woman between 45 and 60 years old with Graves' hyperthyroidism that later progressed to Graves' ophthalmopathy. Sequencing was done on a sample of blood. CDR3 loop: CASSRTTSGGAPFAEQFF. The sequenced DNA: TGTGCCAGCAGCCGAACGACTAGCGGGGGGGCCCCATTCGCTGAGCAGTTCTTC.